This T cell receptor (beta chain) is drawn from a study of cytomegalovirus exposure and HLA in healthy donors. On this clone: As yet, its antigen is unknown.

The CDR3 is made up of 15 amino acids. Trimming took off 5 bases at V and 0 bases at J, with 15 bases between the two ends. Germline values: CDR1 SGDLS, CDR2 YYNGEE. Primers: 60 Vbeta forward and 13 Jbeta reverse. TCRdb keeps only in-frame clones here, not all; method: immunoSEQ multiplex PCR. The sample comprises 180,000 or so clones, 80% to 90% of which are singletons, and roughly 8.8% rests with the top ten. Findings and limits, study-wide: The study flagged around 150 TCR beta chains as cytomegalovirus-associated.

The sequenced material came from PBMCs. This receptor was identified in a man aged 18 to 29 in good health and CMV-seropositive. The V and J genes are TRBV9 and TRBJ2-7; D is uncertain. Here the CDR3 reads CASSPFRSSSYEQYF. In nucleotides, the CDR3 is TGTGCCAGCAGTCCCTTTAGATCGAGCTCCTACGAGCAGTACTTC.